Shown below are 13 T cell receptor beta chains from a single sample sequenced in a study of T cell repertoires in cytomegalovirus infection. TCRdb used MiXCR to reprocess the reads, holding one entry per CDR3 protein. The table has 380,000 or so distinct CDR3 sequences, around a third seen once. These receptors' antigens are unknown. The sequenced sample was cultured PBMCs, obtained from culture after CMV antigen stimulation. The source is a human donor in good health (CMV status not recorded). Some clones in this sample may be carry-over from other donors' samples.

This rearrangement joins TRBV28 to TRBJ1-1; the D gene is possibly TRBD1 (5 bases). The V gene lost 5 bases and the J gene lost 8 bases, with 21 bases spanning the gap. Germline V gene data show CDR1 as MDHEN and CDR2 as SYDVKM. The CDR3 has 15 residues. The CDR3 DNA sequence: TGTGCCAGCAGTCGGGACTGGCGACGTTCCACCGAAGCTTTCTTT. Protein sequence: CASSRDWRRSTEAFF. The full variable domain, in which reference TRBV28 and TRBJ1-1 provide the parts outside the CDR3, is DVKVTQSSRYLVKRTGEKVFLECVQDMDHENMFWYRQDPGLGLRLIYFSYDVKMKEKGDIPEGYSVSREKKERFSLILESASTNQTSMYLCASSRDWRRSTEAFFGQGTRLTVV.

The chain links TRBV7-6 to TRBJ2-2; the D gene could be TRBD1 or TRBD2 (5 bases each). V was cut by 0 bases and J by 7 bases, with 21 bases left in between. CDR3 size: 18 residues. The germline V gene encodes CDR1 SGHVS and CDR2 FNYEAQ. The DNA of the CDR3 is TGTGCCAGCAGCTTAGCGCGACGAGGGCGAAGGGGCAACGGGGAGCTGTTTTTT. Translation: CASSLARRGRRGNGELFF. Drawing the rest from reference TRBV7-6 and TRBJ2-2, the complete variable domain is GAGVSQSPRYKVTKRGQDVALRCDPISGHVSLYWYRQALGQGPEFLTYFNYEAQQDKSGLPNDRFSAERPEGSISTLTIQRTEQRDSAMYRCASSLARRGRRGNGELFFGEGSRLTVL.

This clonotype has only a few counts. V and J are TRBV11-2 and TRBJ1-1; tentative D call: TRBD1 (5 bases). V was clipped by 3 bases and J by 10 bases, with 12 bases between them. Germline CDR1 reads SGHAT; CDR2 reads FQNNGV. The CDR3 runs 12 residues. In DNA, the CDR3 is TGTGCCAGCAGCTTTGATTTGGGGGGAGCTTTCTTT. Protein sequence: CASSFDLGGAFF.

This clonotype was counted a few times. This chain uses TRBV28 with TRBJ2-1, with TRBD2 identical over 11 bases. Trimming removed 7 bases from V and 7 bases from J; junction bases left unmatched: 3. The CDR3 has 13 residues. Germline V gives CDR1 MDHEN, CDR2 SYDVKM. The CDR3 loop is CASTASGRNEQFF. In nucleotides, the CDR3 is TGTGCCAGCACGGCTAGCGGGAGGAATGAGCAGTTCTTC.

Only one count was recorded for this clonotype. This may be a read error: a much more frequent sequence differs by one nucleotide. The gene calls are TRBV7-2 and TRBJ2-2; the D gene is possibly TRBD1 (6 bases). Germline CDR1 reads SGHTA; CDR2 reads FQGNSA. The CDR3 runs to 15 residues. CDR3 nucleotides: TGTGCCAGCAGCTTAGAGAACAGGGAGACCGGGGAGCTGCTTTTT. Its protein is CASSLENRETGELLF.

The rearrangement uses TRBV6-5 and TRBJ1-2; D call uncertain. Germline V gene data show CDR1 as MNHEY and CDR2 as SVGAGI. The V end was cut by 2 bases, the J end by 3 bases, with 10 bases between. The CDR3 is made up of 14 amino acids. The CDR3 DNA follows: TGTGCCAGCAGTTACATGGAATCAGACTATGGCTACACCTTC. The encoded protein is CASSYMESDYGYTF.

There are a few counts of this clonotype. This sequence joins TRBV7-2 and TRBJ2-7; 14 nucleotides align to TRBD2. Germline V gives CDR1 SGHTA, CDR2 FQGNSA. The CDR3 sequence is 21 residues long. V lost 5 bases and J lost 1; bases outside the gene matches: 19. DNA for the CDR3: TGTGCCAGCAGCCGCCCAAAGGGACCGGGACTAGCGGGAGTTAAGTCCTACGAGCAGTACTTC. As protein: CASSRPKGPGLAGVKSYEQYF.

This clonotype was seen only a few times. V is TRBV12-3 or TRBV12-4 and J is TRBJ2-3; weak D call: TRBD1 (8 bases). Trimming removed 6 bases from V and 4 bases from J, with 17 bases in between. The CDR3 sequence is 15 residues long. This CDR3 is CASRITGGVSDTQYF. The CDR3 DNA sequence: TGTGCCAGCAGAATCACAGGGGGGGTTTCAGATACGCAGTATTTT.

The chain uses TRBV5-1 and TRBJ2-1; D may be TRBD2 (5 bases). Germline V CDR1 and CDR2: SGHRS, YFSETQ. The germline V and J ends were trimmed by 0 bases and 2 bases, with 12 bases remaining between them. The CDR3 loop spans 16 amino acids. CDR3 protein: CASSLAGKTAYNEQFF. The CDR3 region has the DNA TGCGCCAGCAGCTTGGCCGGGAAAACGGCCTACAATGAGCAGTTCTTC.

In this sample, this clonotype turned up a few times. The chain uses TRBV6-5 and TRBJ1-1, with a weak D call TRBD1 (5 bases). CDR3 length equals 13 residues. CDR1 and CDR2 from the germline V gene are MNHEY and SVGAGI. V dropped 2 bases and J dropped 4 bases, with 8 bases sitting between them. In DNA form, the CDR3 reads TGTGCCAGCAGTTACGTCGGGGCCACTGAAGCTTTCTTT. Protein sequence: CASSYVGATEAFF.

This clonotype was observed a few times. The chain uses TRBV7-6 and TRBJ2-7; D gene uncertain. CDR1 SGHVS and CDR2 FNYEAQ come from the germline V gene. Trimming removed 0 bases at V and 0 bases at J, with 15 bases between. This CDR3 has 17 amino acids. As DNA, the CDR3 is TGTGCCAGCAGCTTAGCGGACCCCGGGCTTTCCTCCTACGAGCAGTACTTC. Its translation is CASSLADPGLSSYEQYF.

V is TRBV6-5 and J is TRBJ2-3; the D gene is possibly TRBD2 (5 bases). The CDR3 has 14 residues. The V gene lost 7 bases and the J gene lost 0 bases, with 11 bases spanning the gap. Germline CDR1 MNHEY, CDR2 SVGAGI. CDR3 coding DNA: TGTGCCAGCAATGTACTAGGAAGCACAGATACGCAGTATTTT. It specifies CASNVLGSTDTQYF.

V gene TRBV27 combines with J gene TRBJ2-7; 8 nucleotides align to TRBD1. Trimming took 4 bases from V and 3 from J; bases not matched to a gene: 14. CDR1 is MNHEY, CDR2 SMNVEV, per germline (reference sequence). This CDR3 is built from 17 residues. The CDR3 here is CASSYAGGRGRHYEQYV. CDR3 nucleotide sequence: TGTGCCAGCAGTTACGCAGGGGGCCGCGGGCGCCACTACGAGCAGTACGTC.